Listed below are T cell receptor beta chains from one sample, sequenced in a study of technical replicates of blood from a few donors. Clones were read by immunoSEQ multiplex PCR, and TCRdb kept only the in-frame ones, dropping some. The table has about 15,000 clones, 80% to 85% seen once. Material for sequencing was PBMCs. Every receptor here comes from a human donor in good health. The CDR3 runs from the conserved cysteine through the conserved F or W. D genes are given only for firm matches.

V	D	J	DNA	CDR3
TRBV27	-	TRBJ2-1	TGTGCCAGCAGTTCCGGCCTAGCCTACAATGAGCAGTTCTTC	CASSSGLAYNEQFF
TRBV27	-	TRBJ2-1	TGTGCCAGCAGTTTACGCTCCAATAGACTAGTCTCATACAATGAGCAGTTCTTC	CASSLRSNRLVSYNEQFF
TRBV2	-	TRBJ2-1	TGTGCCAGCACTACTCGGGAGGGGGCCACTGAGCAGTTCTTC	CASTTREGATEQFF
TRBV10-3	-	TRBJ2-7	TGTGCCATCAGTGAGTCTAAGACAGATACCAGCAAGTACTTC	CAISESKTDTSKYF
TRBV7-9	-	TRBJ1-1	TGTGCCAGCAGCCCCGTGGCGGCGGAAGAAGCTTTCTTT	CASSPVAAEEAFF
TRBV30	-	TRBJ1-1	TGTGCCTGGAGTGTACTCTCGGACACTGAAGCTTTCTTT	CAWSVLSDTEAFF
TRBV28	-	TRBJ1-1	TGTGCCAGCAGTCGCGGCAGTTGGTCTTTCTTT	CASSRGSWSFF
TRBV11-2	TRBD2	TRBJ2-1	TGTGCCAGCAGCCTGAGACGAGGGAGGGCCGTAGGTGAGCAGTTCTTC	CASSLRRGRAVGEQFF
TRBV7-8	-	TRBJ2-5	TGTGCCAGCAGCAGATCCAGGGGGGAGAGAGAGACCCAGTACTTC	CASSRSRGERETQYF
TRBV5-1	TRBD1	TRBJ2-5	TGCGCCAGCAGCACGCACGGGACAGACCAAGAGACCCAGTACTTC	CASSTHGTDQETQYF
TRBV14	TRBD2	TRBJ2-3	TGTGCCAGCAGCTCCCGGCTAGCGGGCTCAGATACGCAGTATTTT	CASSSRLAGSDTQYF
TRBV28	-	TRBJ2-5	TGTGCCAGCCGGGGGTCGGGCCCCCAAGAGACCCAGTACTTC	CASRGSGPQETQYF